This entry describes one T cell receptor beta chain. The data belong to a study of blood T cell repertoires in COVID-19. About the study: COVID-19 samples collected from the United States, Italy and Spain covered acute and convalescent phases. PBMCs, B-cell-depleted T cells, or T cells provided the cDNA or gDNA that made up the material.

The CDR3 covers 14 residues. Looked up from germline, CDR1 is SGHDT and CDR2 is YYEEEE. Trimming left V 4 bases short and J 5 bases short, with 12 bases between. Authors' analysis steps: By means of reference gene primer amplification, nucleated cell counts were estimated. TCRdb's table, derived via immunoSEQ multiplex PCR, lists solely in-frame clones and lacks some. V and J calls and clone size follow that table, whereas D and trimming were derived from the DNA. The data contain 95,000 to 150,000 clones, roughly three quarters of them singletons. The chain links TRBV5-6 to TRBJ1-4; no clear D. The sequenced sample was peripheral blood. This clonotype was sampled from a human donor in a cohort sampled during active COVID-19. For the CDR3, the DNA is TGTGCCAGCAGCCTCCGCGGACTCAATGAAAAACTGTTTTTT. It is translated as CASSLRGLNEKLFF.